Below are 21 T cell receptor beta chains sequenced from a single sample in a study of regulatory T cells in long-lasting Graves disease (dated by TCRdb to about 2021). The time point label, read with the paper, signifies: persistent/refractory GD, antithyroid drugs over 5 years with positive TRAb. For both TCR sequencing and RNA sequencing, RNA was extracted from PBMCs using TRIzol. Libraries came from multiplex PCR. The instrument was an Illumina HiSeq 4000. CDR3 regions were amplified by Arm-PCR with iRepertoire HTBI primers to construct TCR beta libraries. TCRdb trimmed the raw reads at Q25, called clones with MiXCR and kept productive beta chains. Every CDR3 protein is listed once, alongside the most common genes and DNA of its rows. The sample table lists 650,000 to 850,000 distinct CDR3 sequences, around 30% of them with a count of one. About 42% of the sample is taken by the ten largest. The sample here was peripheral blood mononuclear cells (PBMCs), taken when the disease was refractory, from a patient treated with antithyroid drugs. The origin of the receptors is a female donor with Graves disease.

The chain combines TRBV6-5 with TRBJ2-7; TRBD2 matches at 7 bases. The junction had 8 bases not matched to a gene; V was cut back by 2 bases and J by 1 base. CDR3 length: 16 residues. CDR1 and CDR2 from the germline V gene are MNHEY and SVGAGI. In DNA form, the CDR3 reads TGTGCCAGCAGTTACATTGGACGGGGGGTATCCTACGAGCAGTACTTC. This codes for CASSYIGRGVSYEQYF.

The chain has TRBV27 and TRBJ1-5; no firm D call. Germline V gene data show CDR1 as MNHEY and CDR2 as SMNVEV (reference sequence). This CDR3 region has 14 residues. V shed 4 bases and J shed 0 bases, with 7 bases lying between them. CDR3 in amino acids: CASSSRSSNQPQHF. DNA for the CDR3: TGTGCCAGCAGTTCCCGGAGTAGCAATCAGCCCCAGCATTTT.

This clonotype was detected ten times or more. V gene TRBV12-3 or TRBV12-4 combines with J gene TRBJ1-6; 12 bases line up with TRBD1. The V segment lost 8 bases and the J segment 6 bases; nucleotides outside the gene matches: 2. The CDR3 runs to 14 residues. In DNA, the CDR3 is TGTGCCAGCCTGGGACAGGGGGCTAATTCACCCCTCCACTTT. The encoded protein is CASLGQGANSPLHF.

To note about this clonotype: The conserved phenylalanine or tryptophan is not found at the CDR3 terminus, so this likely reflects a read error. The chain recombines TRBV6-2 or TRBV6-3 with TRBJ1-1, with 7 bases aligning to TRBD1. V gave up 5 bases and J gave up 0 bases; unmatched junction bases: 6. CDR3 length: 15 amino acids. Germline lookup yields CDR1 MNHEY and CDR2 SVGEGT. For the CDR3, the DNA is TGTGCCAGCAGTGAAGACAGGGCCATGAACACTGAAGCTTTCTCT. It translates to CASSEDRAMNTEAFS.

The chain joins TRBV10-3 to TRBJ2-7; a weak D match, TRBD2 (6 bases). This CDR3 contains 13 residues. Germline V lookup: CDR1 ENHRY, CDR2 SYGVKD. V lost 11 bases and J 5 bases, leaving 19 bases between the germline ends. The CDR3 loop reads CASIVRENHEQYF. For the CDR3, the DNA is TGTGCCTCGATCGTCCGGGAGAACCACGAGCAGTACTTC.

This clonotype was seen only a few times. The chain employs TRBV28 and TRBJ1-6, with D possibly being TRBD1 (5 bases). Looked up from germline, CDR1 is MDHEN and CDR2 is SYDVKM. This CDR3 has 12 amino acids. The ends were cut back, 3 bases at V and 14 bases at J, with 11 bases in the middle. CDR3: CASSFRVGALHF. DNA of the CDR3: TGTGCCAGCAGTTTTCGGGTAGGGGCCCTCCACTTT.

This chain joins TRBV7-3 and TRBJ2-5, with D possibly called TRBD1 or TRBD2 (6 bases each). Trimming cost V 4 bases and J 4 bases, with 16 bases left between them. Germline CDR1 SGHTA, CDR2 FQGTGA. This CDR3 spans 15 amino acids. The CDR3 DNA follows: TGTGCCAGCAGCTCAACCGGGACGGGGGCAGAGACCCAGTACTTC. This sequence encodes CASSSTGTGAETQYF.

V is TRBV3-1 and J is TRBJ2-5, with a tentative D call TRBD2 (5 bases). V lost 0 bases and J 2 bases, leaving 16 bases between the germline ends. The length of the CDR3 is 17 residues. CDR1 is LGHDT and CDR2 is YNNKEL in the germline V gene (reference sequence). The CDR3 here is CASSQDIVLAGQETQYF. The CDR3 DNA follows: TGTGCCAGCAGCCAAGATATTGTGCTAGCCGGACAAGAGACCCAGTACTTC.

This clonotype was found a few times. V usage is TRBV13 and J usage is TRBJ2-7; D possibly corresponds to TRBD2 (6 bases). V gave up 3 bases and J gave up 2 bases, with 14 bases separating them. The V gene's germline CDR1 is PRHDT and CDR2 FYEKMQ (reference sequence). The CDR3 contains 15 residues. The CDR3 DNA is TGTGCCAGCAGCTTTTCTGGGAGGTCAACCTACGAGCAGTACTTC. It codes for CASSFSGRSTYEQYF.

The chain joins TRBV29-1 to TRBJ1-4; possible D gene TRBD1, 5 bases. Trimming removed 3 bases from V and 10 bases from J, with 15 bases in between. Germline V CDR1 and CDR2: SQVTM, ANQGSEA. The CDR3 length is 13 residues. Here the CDR3 reads CSVDIGQGGKLFF. DNA of the CDR3: TGCAGCGTTGATATAGGGCAGGGCGGAAAACTGTTTTTT.

This clonotype has more than one count but fewer than ten. V gene TRBV28 combines with J gene TRBJ1-6, with D hard to call. Per germline, CDR1 MDHEN and CDR2 SYDVKM. V was pared by 7 bases and J by 0 bases, with 4 bases between. The CDR3 runs 13 residues. The CDR3 reads CASTSSYNSPLHF. The CDR3, as DNA: TGTGCCAGCACGTCCTCCTATAATTCACCCCTCCACTTT.

Many counts were recorded for this clonotype. The chain joins TRBV27 to TRBJ1-2; perhaps TRBD1 as D (6 bases). This CDR3 comprises 13 residues. V was trimmed by 4 bases and J by 5 bases, leaving 11 bases between them. Germline CDR1 and CDR2: MNHEY and SMNVEV (reference sequence). CDR3 nucleotide sequence: TGTGCCAGCAGTTCGTCAGGGGTTTATGGCTACACCTTC. Protein sequence: CASSSSGVYGYTF.

The chain links TRBV20-1 to TRBJ2-7, with TRBD1 identical over 8 bases. The CDR3 extends over 17 amino acids. CDR1 is DFQATT and CDR2 is SNEGSKA in the germline V gene (reference sequence). With 5 bases clipped from V and 6 bases from J, the junction kept 21 bases outside the gene matches. Written as DNA, the CDR3 is TGCAGTGCTCGACAACCCTTAGGACAGGGAGCGAGGATCGAGCAGTACTTC. Amino acids: CSARQPLGQGARIEQYF.

A word on this clonotype: It is unclear where the CDR3 begins or ends on the DNA, so no DNA is shown, and the CDR3 is as TCRdb lists it. This rearrangement joins TRBV6-2 or TRBV6-3 to TRBJ1-1; TRBD1 is the table's D call, not checked against the DNA. Germline values: CDR1 MNHEY, CDR2 SVGEGT. The CDR3 spans 15 amino acids, including both terminal residues. CDR3 protein: CASRFGTGSRTGVFF.

This clonotype appeared a few times. This chain uses TRBV6-1 with TRBJ2-7; 10 positions agree with TRBD1. The germline gives CDR1 MNHNS, CDR2 SASEGT. Trimming took 5 bases from V and 7 from J; bases not matched to a gene: 5. The CDR3 consists of 13 residues. CDR3 protein: CASSRQGAREQYF. CDR3 coding DNA: TGTGCCAGCAGTAGACAGGGGGCAAGAGAGCAGTACTTC.

This clonotype has a handful of counts. V usage is TRBV27 and J usage is TRBJ2-5; D gene ambiguous. Per germline, CDR1 MNHEY and CDR2 SMNVEV (reference sequence). This CDR3 comprises 13 residues. Between the trimmed V and J ends, which lost 7 bases and 3 bases, there was a span of 12 bases. The CDR3: CASKKSGEETQYF. CDR3 coding DNA: TGTGCCAGCAAAAAGTCAGGAGAAGAGACCCAGTACTTC.

The gene calls are TRBV20-1 and TRBJ1-1; D might be TRBD1 (6 bases). The CDR3 contains 10 residues. Germline V gene lookup returns CDR1 DFQATT and CDR2 SNEGSKA (reference sequence). V lost 6 bases and J 7 bases, leaving 9 bases between the germline ends. This CDR3 is CSAQDSEAFF. CDR3 coding DNA: TGCAGTGCCCAGGACAGTGAAGCTTTCTTT.

The CDR3 DNA follows: TGTGCCAGCAGCCTACGCGGGGATAACTATGGCTACACCTTC. Amino acid sequence: CASSLRGDNYGYTF. The gene calls are TRBV2 and TRBJ1-2; D not resolved. V lost 6 bases, J lost 1 base, and 12 bases lay in between. Germline assignment: CDR1 SNHLY and CDR2 FYNNEI. This CDR3 region has 14 residues.

V gene TRBV20-1 combines with J gene TRBJ2-2; TRBD2 matches 11 bases. The germline V gene encodes CDR1 DFQATT and CDR2 SNEGSKA (reference sequence). J lost 3 bases, V lost 4 bases, and 4 bases had no gene match. The length of the CDR3 is 15 residues. For the CDR3, the DNA is TGCAGTGCTAAACGACTAGCGGGATACACCGGGGAGCTGTTTTTT. It translates to CSAKRLAGYTGELFF.

The genes are TRBV11-1 and TRBJ2-7; D is perhaps TRBD2 (6 bases). The V gene's germline CDR1 is SGHAT and CDR2 FQDESV (reference sequence). The ends were cut back, 3 bases at V and 4 bases at J, with 19 bases in the middle. This CDR3 is 16 amino acids long. The CDR3 DNA reads as TGTGCCAGCAGCTTTCGGAGAGCGGGTACAGCATACGAGCAGTACTTC. Its translation is CASSFRRAGTAYEQYF.

Concerning this clonotype itself: The junction and the germline gene differ at one end; a read error may be behind it. V and J are TRBV10-3 and TRBJ1-5; D remains unclear. Germline loops: CDR1 ENHRY, CDR2 SYGVKD. This CDR3 is 13 amino acids long. CDR3 bases: TGTGCCATCAGTCCAGGCGGCAATCAGCCCCGGCATTTT. This gives the protein CAISPGGNQPRHF.